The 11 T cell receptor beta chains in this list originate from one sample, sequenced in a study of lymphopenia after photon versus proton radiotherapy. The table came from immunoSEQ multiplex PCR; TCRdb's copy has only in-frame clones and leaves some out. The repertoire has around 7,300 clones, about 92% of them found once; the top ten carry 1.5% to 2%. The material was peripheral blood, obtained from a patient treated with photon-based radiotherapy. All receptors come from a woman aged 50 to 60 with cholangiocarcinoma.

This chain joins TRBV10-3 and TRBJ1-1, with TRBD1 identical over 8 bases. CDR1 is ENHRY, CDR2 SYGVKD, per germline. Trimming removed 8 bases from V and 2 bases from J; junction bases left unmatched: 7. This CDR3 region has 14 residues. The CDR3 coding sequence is TGTGCCATCGCCCGGGACAGGTCAAACACTGAAGCTTTCTTT. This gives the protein CAIARDRSNTEAFF.

The CDR3, as DNA: TGTGCCAGCAGCTTACCCGCGAGGAGTGAAGCTTTCTTT. The encoded protein is CASSLPARSEAFF. The J gene is TRBJ1-1, the V gene TRBV7-2; D gene uncertain. Trimming pared 2 bases from V and 7 bases from J, leaving 11 bases between. Germline loops: CDR1 SGHTA, CDR2 FQGNSA. The CDR3 is 13 residues long. The variable domain in full, completed from reference TRBV7-2 and TRBJ1-1, reads GAGVSQSPSNKVTEKGKDVELRCDPISGHTALYWYRQSLGQGLEFLIYFQGNSAPDKSGLPSDRFSAERTGGSVSTLTIQRTQQEDSAVYLCASSLPARSEAFFGQGTRLTVV.

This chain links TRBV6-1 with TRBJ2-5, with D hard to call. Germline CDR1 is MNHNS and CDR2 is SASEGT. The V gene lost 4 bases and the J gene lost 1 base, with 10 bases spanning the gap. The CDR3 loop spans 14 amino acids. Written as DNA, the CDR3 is TGTGCCAGCAGTGGCACATCCTCCCAAGAGACCCAGTACTTC. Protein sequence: CASSGTSSQETQYF.

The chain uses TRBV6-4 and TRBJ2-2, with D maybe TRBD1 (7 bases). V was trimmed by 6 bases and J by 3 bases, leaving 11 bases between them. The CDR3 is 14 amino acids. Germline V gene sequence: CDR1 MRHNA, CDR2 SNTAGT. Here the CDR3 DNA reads TGTGCCAGCAGCTCCAGGGGGGACACCGGGGAGCTGTTTTTT. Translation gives CASSSRGDTGELFF.

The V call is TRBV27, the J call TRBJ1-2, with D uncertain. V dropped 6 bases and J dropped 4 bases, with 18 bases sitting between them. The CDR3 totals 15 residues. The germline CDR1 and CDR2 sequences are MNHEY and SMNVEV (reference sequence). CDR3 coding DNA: TGTGCCAGCAGGCCCTCGGGGAATCCCAGCTATGGCTACACCTTC. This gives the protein CASRPSGNPSYGYTF.

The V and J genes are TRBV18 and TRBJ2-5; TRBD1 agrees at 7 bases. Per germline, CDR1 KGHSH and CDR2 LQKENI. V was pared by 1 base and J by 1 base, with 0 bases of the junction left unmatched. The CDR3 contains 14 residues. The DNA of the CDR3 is TGTGCCAGCTCACCACGGACAGGCCAAGAGACCCAGTACTTC. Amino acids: CASSPRTGQETQYF.

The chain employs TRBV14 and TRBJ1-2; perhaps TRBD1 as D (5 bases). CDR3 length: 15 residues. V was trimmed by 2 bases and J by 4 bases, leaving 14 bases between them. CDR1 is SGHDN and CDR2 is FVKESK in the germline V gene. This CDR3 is CASSQWGGNLYGYTF. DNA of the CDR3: TGTGCCAGCAGCCAATGGGGGGGGAACCTCTATGGCTACACCTTC.

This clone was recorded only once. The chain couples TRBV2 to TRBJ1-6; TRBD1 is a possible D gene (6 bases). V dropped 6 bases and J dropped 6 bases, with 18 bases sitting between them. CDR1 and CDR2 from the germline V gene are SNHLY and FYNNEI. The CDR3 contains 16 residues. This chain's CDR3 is CASRVPRDRSNSPLHF. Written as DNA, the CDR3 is TGTGCCAGCAGAGTGCCCCGCGACAGGAGTAATTCACCCCTCCACTTT.

The CDR3: CASSVAGQGYGYTF. The CDR3 DNA reads as TGTGCCAGCAGCGTAGCGGGACAGGGGTACGGCTACACCTTC. This chain uses TRBV9 with TRBJ1-2, with 10 nucleotides matching TRBD1. The CDR3 totals 14 residues. Germline V gene sequence: CDR1 SGDLS, CDR2 YYNGEE. Unmatched junction bases numbered 4, after V lost 0 bases and J lost 8 bases.

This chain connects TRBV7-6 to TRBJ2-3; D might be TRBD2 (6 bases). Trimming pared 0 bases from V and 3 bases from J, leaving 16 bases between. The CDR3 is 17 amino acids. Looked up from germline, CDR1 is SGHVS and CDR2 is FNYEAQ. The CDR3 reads CASSLALGGPFTDTQYF. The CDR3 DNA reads TGTGCCAGCAGCTTAGCGCTGGGGGGTCCATTTACAGATACGCAGTATTTT.

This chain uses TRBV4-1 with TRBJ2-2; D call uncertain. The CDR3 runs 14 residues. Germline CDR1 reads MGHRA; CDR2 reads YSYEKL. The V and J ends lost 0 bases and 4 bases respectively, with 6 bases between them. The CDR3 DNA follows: TGCGCCAGCAGCCAAGAAGAGCCCACCGGGGAGCTGTTTTTT. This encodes CASSQEEPTGELFF.